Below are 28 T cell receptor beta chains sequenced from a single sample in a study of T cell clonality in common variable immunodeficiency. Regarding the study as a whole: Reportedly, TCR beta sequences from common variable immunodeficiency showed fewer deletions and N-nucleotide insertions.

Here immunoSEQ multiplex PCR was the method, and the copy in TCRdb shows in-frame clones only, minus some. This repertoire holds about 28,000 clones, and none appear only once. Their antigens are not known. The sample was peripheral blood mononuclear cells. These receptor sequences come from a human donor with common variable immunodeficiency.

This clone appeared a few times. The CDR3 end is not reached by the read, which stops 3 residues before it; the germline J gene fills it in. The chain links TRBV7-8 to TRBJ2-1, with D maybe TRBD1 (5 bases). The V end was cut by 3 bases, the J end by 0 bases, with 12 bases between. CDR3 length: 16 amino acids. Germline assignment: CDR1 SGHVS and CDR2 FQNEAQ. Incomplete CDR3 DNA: TGTGCCAGCAGCTTGGTTGGGGCAGACTCCTACAATGAG. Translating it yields CASSLVGADSYNE. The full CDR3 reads CASSLVGADSYNEQFF.

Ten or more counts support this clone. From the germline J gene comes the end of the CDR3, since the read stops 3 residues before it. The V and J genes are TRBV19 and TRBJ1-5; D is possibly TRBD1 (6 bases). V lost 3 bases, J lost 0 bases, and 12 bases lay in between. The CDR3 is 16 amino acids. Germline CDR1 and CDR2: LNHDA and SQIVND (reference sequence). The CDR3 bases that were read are TGTGCCAGTAGTATCCCTCAGGGGTATAGCAATCAGCCC. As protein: CASSIPQGYSNQP. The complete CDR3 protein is CASSIPQGYSNQPQHF.

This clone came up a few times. CDR3 protein: CASSPGGTGATNEKLFF. Incomplete CDR3 DNA: TGTGCCAGCTCACCCGGCGGGACAGGGGCAACTAATGAAAAA. The chain joins TRBV18 to TRBJ1-4; 10 bases map to TRBD1. The read ends 3 residues before the CDR3 terminus; that terminus is restored from the germline J gene. Germline trimming cut 3 bases from V and 0 bases from J; bases unmatched to any gene: 4. The CDR3 spans 17 residues. The germline V gene has CDR1 KGHSH and CDR2 LQKENI. The full variable domain, completed using reference TRBV18 and TRBJ1-4, is NAGVMQNPRHLVRRRGQEARLRCSPMKGHSHVYWYRQLPEEGLKFMVYLQKENIIDESGMPKERFSAEFPKEGPSILRIQQVVRGDSAAYFCASSPGGTGATNEKLFFGSGTQLSVL.

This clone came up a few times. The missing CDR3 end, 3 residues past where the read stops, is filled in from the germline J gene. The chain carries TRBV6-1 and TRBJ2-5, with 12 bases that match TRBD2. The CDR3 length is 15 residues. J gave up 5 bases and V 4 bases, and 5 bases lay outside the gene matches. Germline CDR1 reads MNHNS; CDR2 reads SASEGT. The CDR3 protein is CASSGTSGAPETQYF. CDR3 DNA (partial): TGTGCCAGCAGTGGGACTAGCGGGGCCCCGGAGACC.

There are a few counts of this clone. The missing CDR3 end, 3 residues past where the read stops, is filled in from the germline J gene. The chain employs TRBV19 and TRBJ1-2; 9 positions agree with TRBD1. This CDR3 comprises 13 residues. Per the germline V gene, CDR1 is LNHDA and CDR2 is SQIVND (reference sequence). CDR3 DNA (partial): TGTGCCAGTAGCACCCGGGACAGGGAATGT. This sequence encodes CASSTRDREC. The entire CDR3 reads CASSTRDRECYTF.

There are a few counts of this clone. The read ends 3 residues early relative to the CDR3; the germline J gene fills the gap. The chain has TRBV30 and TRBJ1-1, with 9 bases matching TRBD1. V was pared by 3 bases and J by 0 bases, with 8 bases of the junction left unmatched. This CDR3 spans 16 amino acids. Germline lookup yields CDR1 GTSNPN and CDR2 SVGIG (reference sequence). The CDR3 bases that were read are TGTGCCTGGAGCGTAAAAGGACAGGGGATGAACACTGAA. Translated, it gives CAWSVKGQGMNTE. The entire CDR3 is CAWSVKGQGMNTEAFF.

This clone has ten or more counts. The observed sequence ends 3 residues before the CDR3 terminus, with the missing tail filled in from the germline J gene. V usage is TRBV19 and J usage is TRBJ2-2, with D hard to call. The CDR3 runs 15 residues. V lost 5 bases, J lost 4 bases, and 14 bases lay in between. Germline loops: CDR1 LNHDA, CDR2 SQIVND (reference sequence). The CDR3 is CASSLSLVVTGELFF. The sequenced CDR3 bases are TGTGCCAGTAGTTTGTCACTGGTCGTCACCGGGGAG.

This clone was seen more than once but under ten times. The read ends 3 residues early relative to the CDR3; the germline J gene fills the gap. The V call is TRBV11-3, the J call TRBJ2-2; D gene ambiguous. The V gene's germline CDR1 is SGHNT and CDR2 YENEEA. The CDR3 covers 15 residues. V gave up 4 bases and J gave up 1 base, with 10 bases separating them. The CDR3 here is CASSSSGQNTGELFF. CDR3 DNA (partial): TGTGCCAGCAGCTCTTCTGGGCAGAACACCGGGGAG.

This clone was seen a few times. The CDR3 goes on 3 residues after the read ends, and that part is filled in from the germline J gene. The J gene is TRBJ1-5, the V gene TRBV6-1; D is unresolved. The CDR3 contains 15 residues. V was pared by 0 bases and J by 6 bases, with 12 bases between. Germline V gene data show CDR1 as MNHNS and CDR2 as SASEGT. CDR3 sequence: CASSEALTAGQPQHF. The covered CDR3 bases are TGTGCCAGCAGTGAAGCCCTAACAGCCGGTCAGCCC.

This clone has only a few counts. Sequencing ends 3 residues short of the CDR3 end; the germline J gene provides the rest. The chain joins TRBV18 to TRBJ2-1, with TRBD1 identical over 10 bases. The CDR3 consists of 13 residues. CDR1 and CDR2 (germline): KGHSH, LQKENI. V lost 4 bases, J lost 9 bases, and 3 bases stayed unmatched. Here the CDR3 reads CASSLDRGREQFF. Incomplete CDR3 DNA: TGTGCCAGCTCACTTGACAGGGGGCGTGAG. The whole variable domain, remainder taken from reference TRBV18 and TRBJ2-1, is NAGVMQNPRHLVRRRGQEARLRCSPMKGHSHVYWYRQLPEEGLKFMVYLQKENIIDESGMPKERFSAEFPKEGPSILRIQQVVRGDSAAYFCASSLDRGREQFFGPGTRLTVL.

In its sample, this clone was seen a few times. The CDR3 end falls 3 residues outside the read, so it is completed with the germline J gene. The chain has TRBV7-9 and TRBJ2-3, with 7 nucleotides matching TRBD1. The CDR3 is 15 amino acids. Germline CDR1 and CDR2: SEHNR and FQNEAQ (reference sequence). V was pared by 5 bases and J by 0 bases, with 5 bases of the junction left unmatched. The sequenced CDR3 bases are TGTGCCAGCAGCCCGGGACAGACTAGCACAGATACG. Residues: CASSPGQTSTDT. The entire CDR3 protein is CASSPGQTSTDTQYF.

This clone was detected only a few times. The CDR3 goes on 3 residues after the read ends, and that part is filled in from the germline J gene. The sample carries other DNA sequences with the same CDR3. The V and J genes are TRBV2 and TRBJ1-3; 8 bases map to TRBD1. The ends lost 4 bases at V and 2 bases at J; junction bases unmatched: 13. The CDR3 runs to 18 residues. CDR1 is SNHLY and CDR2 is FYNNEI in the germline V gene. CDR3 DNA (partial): TGTGCCAGCAGTGTGGACAGGGAAAGGGGCCTGGCTGGAAACACC. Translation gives CASSVDRERGLAGNT. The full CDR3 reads CASSVDRERGLAGNTIYF.

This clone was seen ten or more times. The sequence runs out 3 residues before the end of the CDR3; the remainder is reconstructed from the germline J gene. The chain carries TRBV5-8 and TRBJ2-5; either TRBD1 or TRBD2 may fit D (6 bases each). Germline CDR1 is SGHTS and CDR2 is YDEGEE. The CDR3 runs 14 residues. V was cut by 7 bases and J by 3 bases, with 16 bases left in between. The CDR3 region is CASGRWGREETQYF. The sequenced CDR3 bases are TGTGCCAGCGGGAGGTGGGGGCGTGAAGAGACC.

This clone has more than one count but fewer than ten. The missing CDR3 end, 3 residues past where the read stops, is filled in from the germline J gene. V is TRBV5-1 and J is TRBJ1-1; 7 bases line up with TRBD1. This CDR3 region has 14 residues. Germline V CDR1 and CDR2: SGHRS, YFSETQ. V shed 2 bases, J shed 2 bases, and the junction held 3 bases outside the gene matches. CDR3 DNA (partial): TGCGCCAGCAGCTTAGGGGGCGAAAACACTGAA. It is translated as CASSLGGENTE. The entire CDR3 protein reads CASSLGGENTEAFF.

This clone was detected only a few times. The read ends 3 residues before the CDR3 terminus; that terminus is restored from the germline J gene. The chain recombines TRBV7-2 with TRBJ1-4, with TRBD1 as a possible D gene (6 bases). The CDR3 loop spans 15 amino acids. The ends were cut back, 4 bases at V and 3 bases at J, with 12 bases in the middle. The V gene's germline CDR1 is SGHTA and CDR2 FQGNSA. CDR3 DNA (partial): TGTGCCAGCAGCTCCAGGGGCTTGGCTAATGAAAAA. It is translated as CASSSRGLANEK. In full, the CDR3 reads CASSSRGLANEKLFF.

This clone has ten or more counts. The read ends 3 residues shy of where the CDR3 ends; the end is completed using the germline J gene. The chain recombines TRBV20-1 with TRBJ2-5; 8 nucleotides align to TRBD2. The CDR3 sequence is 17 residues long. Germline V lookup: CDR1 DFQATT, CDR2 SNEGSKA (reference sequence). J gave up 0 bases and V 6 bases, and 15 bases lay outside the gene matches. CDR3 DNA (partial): TGCAGTGCAAGAAGCGGGGGACGATTCCACTACCAAGAGACC. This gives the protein CSARSGGRFHYQET. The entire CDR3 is CSARSGGRFHYQETQYF.

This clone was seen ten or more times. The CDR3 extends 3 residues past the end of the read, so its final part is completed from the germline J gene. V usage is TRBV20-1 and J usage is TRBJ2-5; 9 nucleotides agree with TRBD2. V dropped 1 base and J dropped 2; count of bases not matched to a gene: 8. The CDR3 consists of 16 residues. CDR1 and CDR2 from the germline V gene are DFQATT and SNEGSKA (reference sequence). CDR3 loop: CSARVGSGGLQETQYF. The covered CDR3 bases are TGCAGTGCTAGAGTAGGGAGCGGGGGGTTGCAAGAGACC.

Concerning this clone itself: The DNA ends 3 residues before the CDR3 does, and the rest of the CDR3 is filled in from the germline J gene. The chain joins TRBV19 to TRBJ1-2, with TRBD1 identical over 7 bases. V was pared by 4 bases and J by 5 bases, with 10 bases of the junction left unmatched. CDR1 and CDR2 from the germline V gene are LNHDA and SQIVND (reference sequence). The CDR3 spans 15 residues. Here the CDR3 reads CASSTRSTGVYGYTF. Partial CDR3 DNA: TGTGCCAGTAGTACAAGAAGTACAGGGGTGTATGGC. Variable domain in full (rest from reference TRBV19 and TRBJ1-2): DGGITQSPKYLFRKEGQNVTLSCEQNLNHDAMYWYRQDPGQGLRLIYYSQIVNDFQKGDIAEGYSVSREKKESFPLTVTSAQKNPTAFYLCASSTRSTGVYGYTFGSGTRLTVV.

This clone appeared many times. CDR3 residues: CASRDPGQGTYEQYF. The part of the CDR3 DNA that was read is TGTGCCAGCAGAGACCCGGGACAGGGTACCTACGAG. The rearrangement joins TRBV12-3 or TRBV12-4 to TRBJ2-7, with 9 positions matching TRBD1. Sequencing ends 3 residues short of the CDR3 end; the germline J gene provides the rest. This CDR3 spans 15 amino acids. V shed 6 bases and J 2 bases; nucleotides not matched to a gene: 8.

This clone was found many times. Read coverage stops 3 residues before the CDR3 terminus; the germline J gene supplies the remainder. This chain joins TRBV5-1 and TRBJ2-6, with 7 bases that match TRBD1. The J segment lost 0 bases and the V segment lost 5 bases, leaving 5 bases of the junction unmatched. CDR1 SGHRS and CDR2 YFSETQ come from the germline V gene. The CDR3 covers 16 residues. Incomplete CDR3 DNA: TGCGCCAGCAGGTCGGACAGGAGCTCTGGGGCCAACGTC. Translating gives CASRSDRSSGANV. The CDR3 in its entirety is CASRSDRSSGANVLTF.

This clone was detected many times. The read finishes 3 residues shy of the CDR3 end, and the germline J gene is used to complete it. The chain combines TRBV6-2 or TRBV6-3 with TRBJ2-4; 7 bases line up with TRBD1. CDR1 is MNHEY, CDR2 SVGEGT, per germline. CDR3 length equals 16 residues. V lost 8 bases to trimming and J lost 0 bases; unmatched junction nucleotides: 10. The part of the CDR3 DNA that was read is TGTGCCAGCCTACCGGGACAGCTACTAGCCAAAAACATT. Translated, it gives CASLPGQLLAKNI. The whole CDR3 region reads CASLPGQLLAKNIQYF.

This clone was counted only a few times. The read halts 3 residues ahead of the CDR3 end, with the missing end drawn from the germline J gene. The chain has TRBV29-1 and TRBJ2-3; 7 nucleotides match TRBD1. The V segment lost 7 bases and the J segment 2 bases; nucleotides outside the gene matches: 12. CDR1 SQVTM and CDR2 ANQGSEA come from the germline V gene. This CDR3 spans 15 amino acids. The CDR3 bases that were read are TGCAGCGCTGGGGACAGTAAACTATACACAGATACG. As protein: CSAGDSKLYTDT. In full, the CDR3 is CSAGDSKLYTDTQYF.

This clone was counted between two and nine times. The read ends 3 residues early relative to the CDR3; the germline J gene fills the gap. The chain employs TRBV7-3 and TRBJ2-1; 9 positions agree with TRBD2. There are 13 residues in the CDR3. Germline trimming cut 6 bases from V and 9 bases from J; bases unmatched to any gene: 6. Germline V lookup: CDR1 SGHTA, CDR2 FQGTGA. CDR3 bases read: TGTGCCAGCAGTCAGCGGGGGGCCGGTGAG. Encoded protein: CASSQRGAGE. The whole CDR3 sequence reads CASSQRGAGEQFF.

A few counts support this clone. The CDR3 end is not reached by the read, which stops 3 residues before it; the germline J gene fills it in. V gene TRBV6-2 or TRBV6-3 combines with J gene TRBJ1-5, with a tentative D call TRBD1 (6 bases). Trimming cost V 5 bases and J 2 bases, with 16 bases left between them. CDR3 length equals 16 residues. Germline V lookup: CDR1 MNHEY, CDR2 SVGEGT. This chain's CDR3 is CASSPTRGAGNQPQHF. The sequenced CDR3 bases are TGTGCCAGCAGTCCCACCCGGGGGGCTGGCAATCAGCCC.

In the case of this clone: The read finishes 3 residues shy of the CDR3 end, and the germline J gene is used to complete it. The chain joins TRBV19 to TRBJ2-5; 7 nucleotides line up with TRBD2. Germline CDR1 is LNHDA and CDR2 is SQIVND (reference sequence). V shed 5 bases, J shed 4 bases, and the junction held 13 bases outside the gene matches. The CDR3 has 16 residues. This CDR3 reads CASSPQGGGPPETQYF. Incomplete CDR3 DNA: TGTGCCAGTAGTCCCCAGGGCGGGGGACCCCCAGAGACC. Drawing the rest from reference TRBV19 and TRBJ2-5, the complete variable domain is DGGITQSPKYLFRKEGQNVTLSCEQNLNHDAMYWYRQDPGQGLRLIYYSQIVNDFQKGDIAEGYSVSREKKESFPLTVTSAQKNPTAFYLCASSPQGGGPPETQYFGPGTRLLVL.

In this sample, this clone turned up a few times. Partial CDR3 DNA: TGTGCCAGCAGCTTACAGGGGGGCACTGAA. It translates to CASSLQGGTE. The full CDR3 reads CASSLQGGTEAFF. The chain couples TRBV11-2 to TRBJ1-1; 7 bases align to TRBD1. The CDR3 is cut off 3 residues early in the read; its end comes from the germline J gene. CDR3 size: 13 residues. The junction had 1 base not matched to a gene; V was cut back by 2 bases and J by 4 bases. CDR1 and CDR2 from the germline V gene are SGHAT and FQNNGV.

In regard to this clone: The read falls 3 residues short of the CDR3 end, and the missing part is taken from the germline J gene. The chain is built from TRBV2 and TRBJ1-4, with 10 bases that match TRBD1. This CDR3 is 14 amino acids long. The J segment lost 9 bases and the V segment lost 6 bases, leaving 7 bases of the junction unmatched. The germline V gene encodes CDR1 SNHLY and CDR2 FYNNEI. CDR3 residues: CASRGGQGPKKLFF. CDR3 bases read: TGTGCCAGCAGGGGGGGACAGGGGCCGAAAAAA.

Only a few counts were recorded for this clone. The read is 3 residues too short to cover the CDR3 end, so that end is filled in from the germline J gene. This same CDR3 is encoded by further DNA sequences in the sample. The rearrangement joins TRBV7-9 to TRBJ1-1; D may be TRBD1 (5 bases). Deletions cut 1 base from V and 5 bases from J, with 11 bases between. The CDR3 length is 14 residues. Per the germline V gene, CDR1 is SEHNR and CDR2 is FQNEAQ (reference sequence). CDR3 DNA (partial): TGTGCCAGCAGCTTAGTCTTAGAGGGGACTGAA. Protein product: CASSLVLEGTE. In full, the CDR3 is CASSLVLEGTEAFF.